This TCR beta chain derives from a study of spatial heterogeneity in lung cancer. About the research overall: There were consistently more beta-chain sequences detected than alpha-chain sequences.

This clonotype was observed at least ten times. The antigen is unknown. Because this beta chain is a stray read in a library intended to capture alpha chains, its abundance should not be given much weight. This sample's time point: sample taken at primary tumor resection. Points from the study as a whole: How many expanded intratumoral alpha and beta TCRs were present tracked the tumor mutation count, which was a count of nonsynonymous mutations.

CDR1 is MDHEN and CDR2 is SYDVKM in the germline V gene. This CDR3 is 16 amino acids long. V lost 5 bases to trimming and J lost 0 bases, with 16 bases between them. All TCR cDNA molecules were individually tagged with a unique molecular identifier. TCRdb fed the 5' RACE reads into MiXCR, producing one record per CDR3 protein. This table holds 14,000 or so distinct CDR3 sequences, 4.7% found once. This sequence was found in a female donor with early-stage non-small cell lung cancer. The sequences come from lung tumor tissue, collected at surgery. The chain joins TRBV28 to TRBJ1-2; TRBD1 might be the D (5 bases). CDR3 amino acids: CASSQDTRFPNYGYTF. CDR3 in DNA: TGTGCCAGCAGTCAGGACACGAGATTCCCTAACTATGGCTACACCTTC.